This T cell receptor (beta chain) was observed in a study of control samples from healthy donors and cancer patients. This CDR3 has 17 residues. Germline CDR1 and CDR2: KGHSH and LQKENI. V lost 2 bases and J 0 bases, leaving 16 bases between the germline ends. Assay: immunoSEQ multiplex PCR; the TCRdb copy retains only in-frame clones and omits some. This table holds about 150,000 clones, 90% to 95% found once. Sequenced sample: blood. This TCR derives from a man aged 35 to 55 in good health. This chain joins TRBV18 and TRBJ2-5, with D hard to call. CDR3 DNA: TGTGCCAGCTCACCAGGCAGGTCACAGACGTACCAAGAGACCCAGTACTTC. Translated: CASSPGRSQTYQETQYF. Based on the CDR3 plus reference TRBV18 and TRBJ2-5, the full variable domain is NAGVMQNPRHLVRRRGQEARLRCSPMKGHSHVYWYRQLPEEGLKFMVYLQKENIIDESGMPKERFSAEFPKEGPSILRIQQVVRGDSAAYFCASSPGRSQTYQETQYFGPGTRLLVL.